The entry below describes one T cell receptor beta chain. The antigen remains unidentified. The table came from immunoSEQ multiplex PCR; TCRdb's copy has only in-frame clones and leaves some out. The sample lists roughly 74,000 clones; 80% were seen once. This sample is part of a study of T cell clones after liver transplantation. The CDR3 runs 13 residues. CDR1 and CDR2 (germline): MNHNY, SVGAGI (reference sequence). The germline V and J ends were trimmed by 8 bases and 2 bases, with 11 bases remaining between them. Findings and limits, study-wide: Rather than being deleted, graft donor-reactive T cells may have moved into the graft. Low donor cell numbers restricted donor-reactive repertoire measurement in two subjects.

Unstimulated PBMCs were sorted into CD3+CD4+ and CD3+CD8+ populations. The chain is built from TRBV6-6 and TRBJ2-3; D may be TRBD1 or TRBD2 (5 bases each). The clonotype comes from a human donor who received a liver transplant. Source: CD4+ T cells from blood, taken before liver transplant. CDR3 protein: CASHRDPTDTQYF. The CDR3 bases are TGTGCCAGCCACCGGGACCCCACAGATACGCAGTATTTT.